A selection of T cell receptor beta chains follows, all from one sample in a study of blood T cell repertoires in COVID-19. Profiling relied on immunoSEQ multiplex PCR, and the TCRdb table lists in-frame clones only, not all of them. Among hundreds of thousands of clones listed, just over 85% were seen once. The sequencing input was PBMCs or T cells enriched from blood (not recorded which). Receptor source: a man aged 40-50 years who had recovered from COVID-19. Both conserved end residues are part of each CDR3. D genes are given only for firm matches. The size entry is marked missing in some rows and otherwise reads once, few, many or a size class.

>TRBD1|TRBJ1-6|once|TRBV9
CASSSRTGTVHF
TGTGCCAGCAGCTCAAGGACAGGAACCGTCCACTTT
>TRBD2|TRBJ2-1|-|TRBV5-6
CASSSSSGRALNEQFF
TGTGCCAGCAGCTCCTCTAGCGGGAGGGCCCTCAATGAGCAGTTCTTC
>TRBD1|TRBJ2-5|many|TRBV28
CASTNGQGPQETQYF
TGTGCCAGCACCAACGGACAGGGTCCTCAAGAGACCCAGTACTTC
>TRBD1|TRBJ1-2|-|TRBV27
CASRKTGDSYGYTF
TGTGCCAGCAGAAAGACAGGGGACAGCTATGGCTACACCTTC
>-|TRBJ2-7|-|TRBV28
CASSLAGLYEQYF
TGTGCCAGCAGTTTGGCGGGGCTTTACGAGCAGTACTTC
>-|TRBJ1-2|-|TRBV19
CASQQANYGYTF
TGTGCCAGTCAACAGGCTAACTATGGCTACACCTTC
>-|TRBJ1-1|-|TRBV6-5
CASSSGTVGTEAFF
TGTGCCAGCAGTAGCGGGACCGTCGGCACTGAAGCTTTCTTT
>TRBD1|TRBJ1-2|-|TRBV7-9
CASSLPDRGGYTF
TGTGCCAGCAGCTTACCCGACAGGGGTGGCTACACCTTC
>TRBD1|TRBJ1-1|-|TRBV6-5
CASRRGRTGREAFF
TGTGCCAGCAGACGTGGCAGGACAGGGAGGGAAGCTTTCTTT
>TRBD1|TRBJ2-1|-|TRBV27
CASSLYRGNEQFF
TGTGCCAGCAGTTTATACAGGGGAAATGAGCAGTTCTTC
>-|TRBJ2-1|-|TRBV3-1/TRBV3-2
CASSLEYEQFF
TGTGCCAGCAGCCTCGAGTATGAGCAGTTCTTC
>TRBD2|TRBJ2-1|-|TRBV19
CASSIASGGYNEQFF
TGTGCCAGTAGTATAGCTAGCGGGGGGTACAATGAGCAGTTCTTC
>TRBD1|TRBJ1-1|-|TRBV28
CASSSPGQGSTEAFF
TGTGCCAGCAGTTCCCCGGGACAGGGGAGCACTGAAGCTTTCTTT
>-|TRBJ2-3|-|TRBV3-1/TRBV3-2
CASSLGGTTLDTQYF
TGTGCCAGCAGCCTCGGAGGGACGACATTGGATACGCAGTATTTT
>-|TRBJ1-6|-|TRBV30
CAWSASYNSPLHF
TGTGCCTGGAGTGCGAGTTATAATTCACCCCTCCACTTT
>-|TRBJ2-7|-|TRBV29-1
CSVEQGNEQYF
TGCAGCGTTGAACAGGGGAACGAGCAGTACTTC
>-|TRBJ1-5|-|TRBV21-1
CASSLREGVQPQHF
TGTGCCAGCAGCCTTCGGGAGGGGGTTCAGCCCCAGCATTTT
>-|TRBJ1-5|-|TRBV6-1
CASSELPGHNQPQHF
TGTGCCAGCAGTGAATTGCCAGGGCACAATCAGCCCCAGCATTTT
>TRBD1|TRBJ1-4|-|TRBV2
CASRLQGEGVEKLFF
TGTGCCAGCAGGTTACAGGGGGAGGGCGTTGAAAAACTGTTTTTT
>-|TRBJ1-1|-|TRBV18
CASSPTTAAAAFF
TGTGCCAGCTCACCTACAACTGCAGCGGCAGCTTTCTTT
>TRBD1|TRBJ2-5|-|TRBV7-2
CASSLAGTGRRETQYF
TGTGCCAGCAGCTTAGCGGGGACAGGGCGGAGGGAGACCCAGTACTTC
>-|TRBJ2-7|-|TRBV7-9
CASSADSFTYEQYF
TGTGCCAGCAGCGCGGACAGCTTCACCTACGAGCAGTACTTC
>-|TRBJ2-7|once|TRBV19
CASSGGDTDEQYF
TGTGCCAGTAGCGGCGGGGATACGGACGAGCAGTACTTC
>-|TRBJ2-7|-|TRBV6-2/TRBV6-3
CASSYSTWDSPYEQYF
TGTGCCAGCAGTTACTCGACTTGGGACTCCCCCTACGAGCAGTACTTC
>-|TRBJ2-1|-|TRBV12-3/TRBV12-4
CASRGGYEQFF
TGTGCCAGCAGGGGCGGGTACGAGCAGTTCTTC
>-|TRBJ2-3|-|TRBV11-2
CASSPGSGADTQYF
TGTGCCAGCAGCCCCGGCTCGGGGGCAGATACGCAGTATTTT
>-|TRBJ2-5|-|TRBV5-1
CASSLGQGQVTQYF
TGCGCCAGCAGCTTGGGGCAGGGTCAGGTGACCCAGTACTTC
>-|TRBJ2-2|-|TRBV27
CASSYSRTTGELFF
TGTGCCAGCAGTTATTCCCGGACTACCGGGGAGCTGTTTTTT
>TRBD1|TRBJ2-7|-|TRBV28
CASSLGDRVHEQYF
TGTGCCAGCAGCCTCGGCGACAGGGTACACGAGCAGTACTTC
>-|TRBJ2-1|-|TRBV19
CASGTSSVNEQFF
TGTGCCAGCGGGACTTCTTCCGTTAATGAGCAGTTCTTC
>-|TRBJ2-3|-|TRBV12-3/TRBV12-4
CASSPTGTDTQYF
TGTGCCAGCAGCCCTACCGGCACAGATACGCAGTATTTT
>TRBD1|TRBJ2-1|-|TRBV5-1
CASSKPTGTDYNEQFF
TGCGCCAGCAGCAAACCGACAGGGACGGATTACAATGAGCAGTTCTTC
>TRBD2|TRBJ2-1|-|TRBV29-1
CSVDPRGNNEQFF
TGCAGCGTAGACCCGCGGGGGAACAATGAGCAGTTCTTC
>-|TRBJ2-7|-|TRBV3-1/TRBV3-2
CASSQWTASYEQYF
TGTGCCAGCAGCCAATGGACAGCGTCCTACGAGCAGTACTTC
>-|TRBJ1-4|-|TRBV30
CAWNRNEKLFF
TGTGCCTGGAACAGAAATGAAAAACTGTTTTTT
>TRBD2|TRBJ2-7|-|TRBV3-1/TRBV3-2
CASSQVVGTSGSLEQYF
TGTGCCAGCAGCCAAGTAGTAGGGACTAGCGGGAGTCTCGAGCAGTACTTC
>-|TRBJ1-1|-|TRBV4-2
CASSQDMTGGGRLGAFF
TGTGCCAGCAGCCAAGACATGACTGGGGGGGGAAGGTTGGGAGCTTTCTTT
>TRBD2|TRBJ2-7|-|TRBV4-1
CASSQDFTSGRSPKYF
TGCGCCAGCAGCCAAGATTTTACTAGCGGGAGATCCCCCAAGTACTTC
>TRBD2|TRBJ2-5|-|TRBV18
CASSPSASGSGETQYF
TGTGCCAGCTCACCAAGTGCTAGCGGGAGCGGCGAGACCCAGTACTTC
>TRBD1|TRBJ1-4|-|TRBV29-1
CSAQGVSEKLFF
TGCAGCGCCCAGGGGGTAAGTGAAAAACTGTTTTTT
>-|TRBJ2-1|-|TRBV3-1/TRBV3-2
CASSQGLPSEQFF
TGTGCCAGCAGCCAAGGGCTCCCCAGTGAGCAGTTCTTC
>TRBD2|TRBJ2-6|-|TRBV9
CASSVGLARYSGANVLTF
TGTGCCAGCAGCGTAGGACTAGCACGTTACTCTGGGGCCAACGTCCTGACTTTC
>TRBD1|TRBJ2-7|-|TRBV4-1
CASSQDEGAPYEQYF
TGCGCCAGCAGCCAAGATGAGGGGGCTCCCTACGAGCAGTACTTC
>-|TRBJ2-2|-|TRBV24-1
CATREGATGELFF
TGTGCCACCAGGGAGGGGGCCACCGGGGAGCTGTTTTTT
>-|TRBJ2-3|-|TRBV11-2
CASSPFEGTDTQYF
TGTGCCAGCAGCCCATTCGAGGGCACAGATACGCAGTATTTT